This TCR beta chain was observed in a study of blood T cells in healthy people across ages. In regard to this clonotype: The antigen is unknown.

Primed by a sample-barcoded 5' primer and a J-beta primer mix, a second PCR proceeded for about 7 to 12 cycles. Every cDNA molecule carried a tag from a template-switch adaptor bearing 12 random nucleotides. TCRdb fed the 5' RACE reads into MiXCR, producing one record per CDR3 protein. The repertoire holds around 1.7 million distinct CDR3 sequences, with 28% as singletons. Germline-derived CDR1 and CDR2 are SQVTM and ANQGSEA. CDR3 length: 16 amino acids. V was clipped by 7 bases and J by 2 bases, with 22 bases between them. Points from the study as a whole: The study found TCR beta diversity correlated strongly with naive T cell percentage. Whereas aged donors had fewer naive CD4+ cells, long-lived donors had more of them and higher diversity.

RNA extraction gave at least 5 micrograms of total RNA per sample. The receptor comes from a woman aged 25 to 39 in good health. This chain links TRBV29-1 with TRBJ2-3; D may match TRBD1 or TRBD2 (6 bases each). The source material was blood. The CDR3 nucleotides are TGCAGCGCCGGTTCCACGGGGGCGGTGAACACAGATACGCAGTATTTT. It codes for CSAGSTGAVNTDTQYF.